These 31 T cell receptor beta chains were all obtained from the same sample, sequenced in a study of spatial heterogeneity in lung cancer (dated by TCRdb to about 2019). On the study overall, not on this receptor specifically: The tumor nonsynonymous mutation count correlated with the number of expanded alpha and beta TCRs within the tumor.

For these receptors, no antigen is known. The sample's time point, from its label and the paper: sample taken at primary tumor resection. Receptor libraries were prepared by 5' RACE. The sample was run on a NextSeq 500. TCRdb ran its own pipeline on the public reads, namely fastp trimming at Q25 and MiXCR clone calling, and kept in-frame beta chains. Each entry is one CDR3 protein sequence, shown with its most common DNA and genes. The sample records 3,000 to 4,000 distinct CDR3 sequences, just under 7% of which are singletons. The ten largest clones take up 20% of the sample. The specimen comprised lung tumor tissue, sampled at surgery. The source of these receptors is a male donor with early-stage non-small cell lung cancer.

This clonotype is labeled as medium-sized. The library was built for alpha chains, so this beta chain is an off-target read and its size means little. This sequence joins TRBV29-1 and TRBJ2-3; 14 bases fit TRBD2. Germline V gene data show CDR1 as SQVTM and CDR2 as ANQGSEA. J was trimmed by 3 bases and V by 7 bases; bases with no gene match: 6. This CDR3 is 15 amino acids long. The CDR3 region has the DNA TGCAGCGCTGGGACTAGCGGGAGTAGTACAGATACGCAGTATTTT. Protein sequence: CSAGTSGSSTDTQYF.

By share of the sample, this clonotype is medium-sized. Since the library was made to target alpha chains, this beta chain is a stray read and its abundance is not meaningful. This rearrangement joins TRBV4-2 to TRBJ1-5; D is possibly TRBD1 (6 bases). The CDR3 runs 16 residues. V lost 0 bases, J lost 1 base, and 10 bases lay in between. The germline V gene has CDR1 LGHNA and CDR2 YNFKEQ. For the CDR3, the DNA is TGTGCCAGCAGCCAAGAGGGAGGGGGAAGCAATCAGCCCCAGCATTTT. It codes for CASSQEGGGSNQPQHF.

This clonotype is termed medium-sized (0.01 to 0.1%). Because the library targeted alpha chains, this beta chain is an off-target read whose size means little. The chain employs TRBV27 and TRBJ2-5, with TRBD1 identical over 9 bases. Germline-derived CDR1 and CDR2 are MNHEY and SMNVEV (reference sequence). The CDR3 is 13 residues long. With 5 bases clipped from V and 6 bases from J, the junction kept 4 bases outside the gene matches. The DNA for the CDR3 is TGTGCCAGCAGTCGGACAGGGGAGAAGACCCAGTACTTC. It is translated as CASSRTGEKTQYF.

Relative to its sample, this clonotype is medium-sized. This beta chain appears as a stray read in a library generated for alpha chains; its size is not informative. The V gene is TRBV12-3 or TRBV12-4, the J gene TRBJ1-2; D call uncertain. This CDR3 has 13 residues. V was pared by 7 bases and J by 6 bases, with 15 bases between. CDR3 sequence: CASKLEGVHGYTF. DNA for the CDR3: TGTGCCAGCAAGCTCGAGGGAGTACATGGCTACACCTTC.

Ten or more counts support this clonotype. This beta chain turned up in a library designed for alpha chains; as an off-target read, its abundance says little. DNA of the CDR3: TGTGCCAGCAGCTTATTTCAGAATGAGCAGTTCTTC. Protein: CASSLFQNEQFF. This chain joins TRBV7-2 and TRBJ2-1; no clear D. Germline V CDR1 and CDR2: SGHTA, FQGNSA. The CDR3 totals 12 residues. Trimming removed 2 bases at V and 7 bases at J, with 6 bases between.

Sample share makes this clonotype large. This beta chain is a stray sequence in a library constructed for alpha chains; its clone size is not meaningful. The chain combines TRBV20-1 with TRBJ1-2; D not resolved. Germline CDR1 reads DFQATT; CDR2 reads SNEGSKA (reference sequence). Trimming pared 4 bases from V and 3 bases from J, leaving 12 bases between. This CDR3 comprises 13 residues. This CDR3 reads CSATMEEYYGYTF. CDR3 DNA: TGCAGTGCTACCATGGAGGAGTACTATGGCTACACCTTC.

This clonotype was seen ten or more times. This beta chain is off target for a library built for alpha chains, so its abundance means little. This chain joins TRBV27 and TRBJ1-2; 7 positions match TRBD1. The CDR3 has 15 residues. Germline V gene sequence: CDR1 MNHEY, CDR2 SMNVEV (reference sequence). The V gene end was trimmed by 4 bases and the J gene end by 5 bases; junction bases not matched to a gene: 10. CDR3 sequence reads: CASSSLQGPIYGYTF. In nucleotides, the CDR3 is TGTGCCAGCAGTTCCCTACAGGGGCCGATATATGGCTACACCTTC.

Points on this clonotype: The library was designed around alpha chains, so this beta chain is a stray read whose abundance carries little weight. V gene TRBV4-3 combines with J gene TRBJ2-3; 11 bases align to TRBD2. J lost 0 bases, V lost 0 bases, and 8 bases had no gene match. This CDR3 is built from 19 residues. Germline CDR1 is LGHNA and CDR2 is YSLEER. The CDR3 sequence is CASSQDLNSGGASTDTQYF. The CDR3 DNA follows: TGCGCCAGCAGCCAAGATCTTAATAGCGGGGGGGCAAGCACAGATACGCAGTATTTT.

As regards this clonotype: Found in a library prepared for alpha chains, this beta chain is an off-target read, and its abundance has little meaning. The chain is built from TRBV7-7 and TRBJ2-7; D not resolved. This CDR3 has 14 residues. The V gene's germline CDR1 is SSHAT and CDR2 FNYEAQ (reference sequence). The CDR3 sequence: CASNRVGGTYEQYV. CDR3 bases: TGTGCTAGCAACCGGGTCGGTGGGACCTACGAGCAGTACGTC.

This clonotype is medium-sized. The library was prepared for alpha chains; this beta chain is a stray read, so its frequency means little. CDR3 nucleotide sequence: TGTGCCAGCAGCGCGCCCCCCGGACGACTGAACACCGGGGAGCTGTTTTTT. Translation gives CASSAPPGRLNTGELFF. The chain uses TRBV9 and TRBJ2-2; D call uncertain. Germline values: CDR1 SGDLS, CDR2 YYNGEE. The V gene lost 3 bases and the J gene lost 1 base, with 16 bases spanning the gap. This CDR3 comprises 17 residues.

With respect to this clonotype: A library made for alpha chains picked up this beta chain off target, so its size means little. The gene calls are TRBV3-1 and TRBJ2-1, with D hard to call. Germline V lookup: CDR1 LGHDT, CDR2 YNNKEL (reference sequence). CDR3 length: 13 residues. Trimming removed 5 bases from V and 9 bases from J, with 14 bases in between. CDR3 sequence reads: CASSSGLSGEQFF. For the CDR3, the DNA is TGTGCCAGCAGCTCAGGCTTGAGTGGTGAGCAGTTCTTC.

In its sample, this clonotype ranks as large. This beta chain lies outside the target of a library built for alpha chains; its clone size means little. The chain employs TRBV6-5 and TRBJ2-5, with TRBD1 matching 10 bases. Looked up from germline, CDR1 is MNHEY and CDR2 is SVGAGI. Losses at the gene ends were 4 bases for V and 4 bases for J; bases not matched to a gene: 6. The CDR3 covers 15 residues. CDR3 sequence reads: CASSLTGGRTETQYF. CDR3 nucleotides: TGTGCCAGCAGTTTGACAGGGGGCCGGACAGAGACCCAGTACTTC.

This clonotype appeared many times. Little can be read into the size of this beta chain, an off-target read in a library designed for alpha chains. V usage is TRBV27 and J usage is TRBJ2-5; the D gene could be TRBD1 or TRBD2 (5 bases each). Deletions cut 2 bases from V and 5 bases from J, with 15 bases between. The germline gives CDR1 MNHEY, CDR2 SMNVEV (reference sequence). This CDR3 contains 15 residues. The CDR3 is CASSLKSGSLETQYF. As DNA, the CDR3 is TGTGCCAGCAGTTTAAAGTCAGGGAGTCTGGAGACCCAGTACTTC.

This clonotype was counted once. Possible read error: a much larger clone is one base away. Being off target in a library aimed at alpha chains, this beta chain has a size of little meaning. The chain recombines TRBV12-3 or TRBV12-4 with TRBJ1-2, with D unclear. V lost 3 bases to trimming and J lost 8 bases, with 19 bases between them. This CDR3 spans 15 amino acids. CDR3 region: CASSLTRPSLGGYTF. The DNA for the CDR3 is TGTGCCAGCAGTTTGACAAGACCATCTCTAGGGGGCTACACCTTC.

This clonotype was detected ten times or more. This beta chain represents an off-target read in a library built for alpha chains; its size is of limited meaning. The V and J genes are TRBV12-3 or TRBV12-4 and TRBJ1-5; no definite D call. The CDR3 loop spans 12 amino acids. Trimming removed 7 bases at V and 3 bases at J, with 7 bases between. This CDR3 reads CASTRNNQPQHF. The CDR3, as DNA: TGTGCCAGCACTAGAAACAATCAGCCCCAGCATTTT.

This clonotype appeared many times. Because the library targeted alpha chains, this beta chain is an off-target read whose size means little. J is TRBJ2-1 and V is TRBV6-5; TRBD2 agrees at 11 bases. Per the germline V gene, CDR1 is MNHEY and CDR2 is SVGAGI. The CDR3 is 17 amino acids. Trimming took 2 bases from V and 2 from J; bases not matched to a gene: 5. The CDR3 sequence: CASSYLLAGDPYNEQFF. CDR3 nucleotide sequence: TGTGCCAGCAGTTACCTACTAGCGGGAGATCCCTACAATGAGCAGTTCTTC.

This clonotype was counted at least ten times. Since the library was made to target alpha chains, this beta chain is a stray read and its abundance is not meaningful. The rearrangement links TRBV6-2 or TRBV6-3 to TRBJ2-1; 12 nucleotides align to TRBD2. Trimming cost V 7 bases and J 7 bases; bases outside gene matches: 17. In germline, CDR1 is MNHEY, CDR2 SVGEGT. The CDR3 is 18 residues long. The CDR3 nucleotides are TGTGCCAGCATGACGCCTAGCGGGGGGGCCAGGAGGTTGAATGAGCAGTTCTTC. Translating gives CASMTPSGGARRLNEQFF.

In its sample, this clonotype ranks as medium-sized. This beta chain lies outside the target of a library built for alpha chains; its clone size means little. The chain recombines TRBV7-9 with TRBJ2-1; possible D gene TRBD2, 6 bases. This CDR3 contains 15 residues. V was trimmed by 0 bases and J by 4 bases, leaving 10 bases between them. The V gene's germline CDR1 is SEHNR and CDR2 FQNEAQ (reference sequence). The CDR3 sequence: CASSLAVGTYNEQFF. CDR3 sequence (DNA): TGTGCCAGCAGCTTAGCGGTAGGGACTTACAATGAGCAGTTCTTC.

There are many counts of this clonotype. Since the library was made to target alpha chains, this beta chain is a stray read and its abundance is not meaningful. The chain links TRBV28 to TRBJ2-7, with 7 nucleotides matching TRBD1. With 3 bases clipped from V and 2 bases from J, the junction kept 10 bases outside the gene matches. This CDR3 spans 16 amino acids. Germline assignment: CDR1 MDHEN and CDR2 SYDVKM. CDR3 nucleotides: TGTGCCAGCAGTTTTTCCAGTGAGACAGGGACCTACGAGCAGTACTTC. Its translation: CASSFSSETGTYEQYF. The complete variable domain, with remaining parts taken from reference TRBV28 and TRBJ2-7, reads DVKVTQSSRYLVKRTGEKVFLECVQDMDHENMFWYRQDPGLGLRLIYFSYDVKMKEKGDIPEGYSVSREKKERFSLILESASTNQTSMYLCASSFSSETGTYEQYFGPGTRLTVT.

By share of the sample, this clonotype is medium-sized (0.01 to 0.1%). This beta chain is a stray read from a library made for alpha chains; its abundance is not meaningful. The CDR3 is CASSLSGGSYEQYF. As DNA, the CDR3 is TGTGCCAGCAGCTTAAGTGGGGGGTCCTACGAGCAGTACTTC. This sequence joins TRBV7-3 and TRBJ2-7, with D maybe TRBD2 (6 bases). Per germline, CDR1 SGHTA and CDR2 FQGTGA. V was pared by 1 base and J by 1 base, with 8 bases between. The CDR3 has 14 residues.

This clonotype was counted at least ten times. This beta chain was picked up by a library intended for alpha chains and is off target, so its count carries little meaning. The rearrangement uses TRBV30 and TRBJ1-5; no clear D gene. CDR3 length equals 16 residues. Germline V gives CDR1 GTSNPN, CDR2 SVGIG (reference sequence). V was trimmed by 0 bases and J by 7 bases, leaving 19 bases between them. In nucleotides, the CDR3 is TGTGCCTGGAGTGTAAGAGGCGCGGGCGGCTGGCAGCCCCAGCATTTT. The encoded protein is CAWSVRGAGGWQPQHF.

This clonotype was seen repeatedly, ten times or more. With the library built for alpha chains, this beta chain is off target and its frequency is not meaningful. The chain carries TRBV6-2 or TRBV6-3 and TRBJ2-1, with 12 nucleotides matching TRBD2. Losses at the gene ends were 7 bases for V and 9 bases for J; bases not matched to a gene: 10. The CDR3 is made up of 15 amino acids. Germline CDR1 and CDR2: MNHEY and SVGEGT. The CDR3 is CASTQTSGSSGEQFF. The CDR3 bases are TGTGCCAGCACCCAGACTAGCGGGAGCTCCGGTGAGCAGTTCTTC.

In this sample, this clonotype is medium-sized. This beta chain is a stray sequence in a library constructed for alpha chains; its clone size is not meaningful. This chain links TRBV14 with TRBJ2-7; 9 nucleotides line up with TRBD1. V was pared by 9 bases and J by 6 bases, with 15 bases of the junction left unmatched. The CDR3 is made up of 15 amino acids. Germline CDR1 SGHDN, CDR2 FVKESK. For the CDR3, the DNA is TGTGCCAGTCCTATTACCGGGACAGGGTGCTTCGAGCAGTACGTC. It specifies CASPITGTGCFEQYV.

This clonotype qualifies as medium-sized (0.01 to 0.1%). As an off-target read in a library built for alpha chains, this beta chain has a frequency of little significance. The chain couples TRBV10-3 to TRBJ1-5, with D maybe TRBD1 (6 bases). This CDR3 has 17 residues. Trimming took 5 bases from V and 4 from J, leaving 21 bases between them. Per germline, CDR1 ENHRY and CDR2 SYGVKD. CDR3 protein: CAISSVETGRKNQPQHF. CDR3 DNA sequence: TGTGCCATCAGTTCAGTCGAAACAGGGCGGAAGAATCAGCCCCAGCATTTT.

The table lists this clonotype with many counts. This beta chain is an unintended read in a library built for alpha chains; its size means little. The chain employs TRBV3-1 and TRBJ2-1; D may be TRBD1 (5 bases). Germline V CDR1 and CDR2: LGHDT, YNNKEL (reference sequence). This CDR3 is 14 amino acids long. V was shortened by 0 bases and J by 9 bases, with 12 bases between the two germline ends. The CDR3: CASSQDSTTGEQFF. CDR3 DNA: TGTGCCAGCAGCCAAGATAGTACTACAGGTGAGCAGTTCTTC.

This clonotype was counted ten times or more. With the library built for alpha chains, this beta chain is off target and its frequency is not meaningful. This chain connects TRBV20-1 to TRBJ2-1; 15 bases match TRBD2. The CDR3 length is 23 residues. V trimming: 3 bases; J trimming: 0 bases; junction bases outside the gene matches: 21. Germline V CDR1 and CDR2: DFQATT, SNEGSKA (reference sequence). The CDR3 loop is CSARKRTSGRAYGFFNSYNEQFF. The CDR3 nucleotides are TGCAGTGCTAGGAAGAGGACTAGCGGGAGGGCCTACGGGTTTTTCAACTCCTACAATGAGCAGTTCTTC.

This clonotype came up many times. This beta chain turned up in a library designed for alpha chains; as an off-target read, its abundance says little. V gene TRBV6-1 combines with J gene TRBJ1-5; D gene unclear. Germline CDR1 is MNHNS and CDR2 is SASEGT. Trimming cost V 3 bases and J 6 bases, with 9 bases left between them. This CDR3 has 13 amino acids. This chain's CDR3 is CASSDSPSQPQHF. Written as DNA, the CDR3 is TGTGCCAGCAGTGATAGCCCCAGTCAGCCCCAGCATTTT.

Of note for this clonotype: Since it is a stray read in a library aimed at alpha chains, this beta chain has a size that is not meaningful. This sequence joins TRBV6-5 and TRBJ2-6, with 11 positions matching TRBD1. V lost 5 bases and J lost 0; bases outside the gene matches: 6. Looked up from germline, CDR1 is MNHEY and CDR2 is SVGAGI. The CDR3 has 18 amino acids. DNA of the CDR3: TGTGCCAGCAGTGATTGGACAGGGGGCCCCTCTGGGGCCAACGTCCTGACTTTC. The encoded protein is CASSDWTGGPSGANVLTF.

The sample holds a few counts of this clonotype. This beta chain is a stray sequence in a library constructed for alpha chains; its clone size is not meaningful. This chain uses TRBV6-6 with TRBJ2-5, with D perhaps matching TRBD2 (5 bases). The CDR3 runs to 11 residues. Trimming removed 6 bases at V and 5 bases at J, with 7 bases between. Looked up from germline, CDR1 is MNHNY and CDR2 is SVGAGI (reference sequence). The CDR3 sequence is CASSGGETQYF. The CDR3 coding sequence is TGTGCCAGCAGCGGCGGGGAGACCCAGTACTTC.

Turning to this clonotype: Since it is a stray read in a library aimed at alpha chains, this beta chain has a size that is not meaningful. The chain is built from TRBV20-1 and TRBJ2-5, with 7 bases identical to TRBD1. This CDR3 comprises 13 residues. With 6 bases clipped from V and 2 bases from J, the junction kept 6 bases outside the gene matches. Germline-derived CDR1 and CDR2 are DFQATT and SNEGSKA (reference sequence). In DNA, the CDR3 is TGCAGTGCCGACCGGGACAGTCAAGAGACCCAGTACTTC. As protein: CSADRDSQETQYF.

This clonotype is large (0.1 to 1%). Within a library made for alpha chains, this beta chain is off target, and its count is uninformative. The genes are TRBV7-2 and TRBJ1-4, with D uncertain. V dropped 6 bases and J dropped 0 bases, with 20 bases sitting between them. The CDR3 runs 18 residues. The germline V gene encodes CDR1 SGHTA and CDR2 FQGNSA. The CDR3 spells CASSSGPTAFATNEKLFF. The CDR3 DNA follows: TGTGCCAGCAGTTCCGGGCCGACCGCCTTTGCAACTAATGAAAAACTGTTTTTT.